This T cell receptor (beta chain) was captured by sequencing in a study of CD8 T cells in ankylosing spondylitis. Making use of molecular barcodes, quantitative 5'-RACE generated TCR beta libraries. A single record per CDR3 protein comes from TCRdb applying MiXCR to the 5' RACE reads. The repertoire holds approximately 400,000 distinct CDR3 sequences, roughly 18% seen once, with about 0.94% in the top ten. Overall study findings and caveats: Blood of patients with ankylosing spondylitis appeared to be characterized by a TCR beta motif of several highly homologous variants. Disease-linked clones displayed a CD8+ phenotype and appeared relatively rarely in peripheral blood. As reported, disease-linked clones showed significant enrichment in matched ankylosing spondylitis synovial fluid.

Concerning this clonotype: What it binds is unknown.

V was clipped by 2 bases and J by 3 bases, with 13 bases between them. The germline V gene encodes CDR1 GTSNPN and CDR2 SVGIG (reference sequence). The CDR3 loop spans 15 amino acids. This clonotype was sampled from a male donor with ankylosing spondylitis. Sequenced input: blood, either unsorted or a sorted T cell fraction (not recorded which). The chain combines TRBV30 with TRBJ2-2; D gene uncertain. The CDR3 DNA follows: TGTGCCTGGAGTTTCGGGCATAGAGACACCGGGGAGCTGTTTTTT. Its protein is CAWSFGHRDTGELFF.